Reported below is one TCR beta chain. The antigen is undetermined. Into CD45RA+ naive and CD45RA-negative memory subsets, the CD4+ cells were split. The data originate from a study of shared clonotypes between healthy human individuals. As for the study in general: For every donor, three CD4 naive, three CD4 memory, two CD8 naive and one CD8 memory plates were used.

CDR3 length: 15 amino acids. V lost 0 bases, J lost 7 bases, and 9 bases stayed unmatched. Germline V gene lookup returns CDR1 MGHRA and CDR2 YSYEKL. Measured with immunoSEQ multiplex PCR; TCRdb has only the in-frame clones, and not every one. The data contain about 530,000 clones, about 96% of them singletons. Points from the study as a whole: Sampling included only blood; tissue repertoires likely differ. Non-shared clonotypes were found to have lower generation probabilities than the clonotypes that were shared by all four of the sorted-subset donors.

Input material: naive CD4+ T cells sorted from blood. Described subset: CD45RA+ positively selected. The V gene is TRBV4-1, the J gene TRBJ2-7, with 7 bases that match TRBD1. The sequence was obtained from a woman between 25 and 40 years old in good health. The DNA for the CDR3 is TGCGCCAGCAGCCAAGATGGAAGGGGGCTTAGGGAGCAGTACTTC. The encoded protein is CASSQDGRGLREQYF.